This T cell receptor (beta chain) was sequenced in a study of blood T cell repertoires in COVID-19. Study summary: COVID-19 samples from acute and convalescent phases originated in the United States, Italy and Spain.

V was shortened by 2 bases and J by 4 bases, with 11 bases between the two germline ends. This CDR3 has 14 residues. Germline lookup yields CDR1 MNHEY and CDR2 SVGEGT. Authors' analysis steps: Using reference gene primer amplification, nucleated cell counts were estimated. Assay: immunoSEQ multiplex PCR; the TCRdb copy retains only in-frame clones and omits some. V and J calls and clone size are those listed in that table; D and trimming were worked out from the DNA. The sample lists a few hundred thousand clones, around 86% occurring once. The receptor was isolated from a man between 35 and 55 years old who had recovered from COVID-19. Specimen: peripheral blood. This chain joins TRBV6-2 or TRBV6-3 and TRBJ2-5; tentatively, D is TRBD1 (5 bases). The DNA for the CDR3 is TGTGCCAGCAGTTACCTGGGGCCCCGAGAGACCCAGTACTTC. This codes for CASSYLGPRETQYF.